Given below is one TCR beta chain in context. The CDR3 totals 12 residues. The ends were cut back, 10 bases at V and 6 bases at J, with 15 bases in the middle. The germline gives CDR1 MNHEY, CDR2 SVGAGI. Generated by immunoSEQ multiplex PCR, the TCRdb table keeps only in-frame clones and is missing some. The data show about 150,000 clones, roughly three quarters seen once. This sample was included in a study of blood T cell repertoires in COVID-19. Study details: The samples span acute and convalescent COVID-19 from the United States, Italy and Spain.

The sequenced sample consisted of peripheral blood. The sequence derives from a woman aged 70-85 years with COVID-19, enrolled during active disease. The chain has TRBV6-5 and TRBJ1-1, with a tentative D call TRBD1 (5 bases). The CDR3 coding sequence is TGTGCCACCTCGGGGGTGGGGGCTGAAGCTTTCTTT. The encoded protein is CATSGVGAEAFF.